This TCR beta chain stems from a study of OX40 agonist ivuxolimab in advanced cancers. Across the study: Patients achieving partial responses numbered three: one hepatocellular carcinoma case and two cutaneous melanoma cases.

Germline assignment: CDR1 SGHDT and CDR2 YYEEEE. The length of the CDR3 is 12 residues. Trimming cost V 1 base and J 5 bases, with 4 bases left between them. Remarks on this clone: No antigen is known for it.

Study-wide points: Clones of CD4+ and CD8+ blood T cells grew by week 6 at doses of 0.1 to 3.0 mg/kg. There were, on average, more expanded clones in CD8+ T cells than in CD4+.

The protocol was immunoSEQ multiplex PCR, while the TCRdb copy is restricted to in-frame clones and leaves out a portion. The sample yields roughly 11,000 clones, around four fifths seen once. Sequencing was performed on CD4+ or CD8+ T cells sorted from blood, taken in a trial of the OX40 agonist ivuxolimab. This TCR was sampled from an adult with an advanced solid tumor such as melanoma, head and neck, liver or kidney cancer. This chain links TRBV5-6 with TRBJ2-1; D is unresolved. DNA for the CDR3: TGTGCCAGCAGCTTGCTCAACAATGAGCAGTTCTTC. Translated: CASSLLNNEQFF.